Below, 22 T cell receptor beta chains from the same sample are listed, as sequenced in a study of cytomegalovirus exposure and HLA in healthy donors. Primers: 60 Vbeta forward and 13 Jbeta reverse. Using immunoSEQ multiplex PCR, the repertoire was profiled, and TCRdb retains in-frame clones only, with some absent. The table shows 35,000 to 40,000 clones, with roughly 76% occurring only once. The sequenced material came from PBMCs. These receptors originate from a woman aged 30 to 39 in good health and CMV-seropositive.

This CDR3 reads CASSEGGERNEKLFF. The CDR3 DNA reads TGTGCCAGCAGTGAAGGGGGTGAACGTAATGAAAAACTGTTTTTT. This sequence joins TRBV28 and TRBJ1-4, with D perhaps TRBD1 (6 bases). Per germline, CDR1 MDHEN and CDR2 SYDVKM. Trimming shortened V by 5 bases and J by 4 bases, and 14 bases separated the two germline ends. This CDR3 region has 15 residues.

The CDR3 region is CASSLASTGAEQYF. For the CDR3, the DNA is TGCGCCAGCAGCTTGGCCTCGACAGGGGCCGAGCAGTACTTC. The J gene is TRBJ2-7, the V gene TRBV5-1; TRBD1 matches at 8 bases. Germline V CDR1 and CDR2: SGHRS, YFSETQ. V gave up 0 bases and J gave up 6 bases; unmatched junction bases: 5. The length of the CDR3 is 14 residues.

V gene TRBV6-1 combines with J gene TRBJ2-5, with D hard to call. V lost 6 bases, J lost 1 base, and 6 bases lay in between. The CDR3 runs to 12 residues. Germline V CDR1 and CDR2: MNHNS, SASEGT. DNA for the CDR3: TGTGCCAGCAGGAGTAGCCAAGAGACCCAGTACTTC. Its translation: CASRSSQETQYF.

This sequence joins TRBV10-3 and TRBJ2-2; 7 positions agree with TRBD2. J gave up 3 bases and V 2 bases, and 3 bases lay outside the gene matches. The CDR3 consists of 15 residues. From germline, CDR1 is ENHRY and CDR2 SYGVKD. The chain's CDR3 is CAISEVAGDTGELFF. The CDR3 DNA reads TGTGCCATCAGTGAGGTGGCGGGGGACACCGGGGAGCTGTTTTTT.

In DNA, the CDR3 is TGTGCCAGCAGTACCGGGACACATAGCAATCAGCCCCAGCATTTT. This sequence encodes CASSTGTHSNQPQHF. This rearrangement joins TRBV2 to TRBJ1-5; tentatively, D is TRBD1 (6 bases). The CDR3 is made up of 15 amino acids. The ends were cut back, 5 bases at V and 0 bases at J, with 11 bases in the middle. The V gene's germline CDR1 is SNHLY and CDR2 FYNNEI.

This clone is medium-sized (0.01 to 0.1%) by share. The CDR3 bases are TGTGCCTGGACCCCAACAGGGGGCTTCAAAAACATTCAGTACTTC. Its protein product is CAWTPTGGFKNIQYF. This rearrangement joins TRBV30 to TRBJ2-4; 9 nucleotides line up with TRBD1. The V and J ends lost 4 bases and 3 bases, in that order; junction bases with no gene match: 7. Germline-derived CDR1 and CDR2 are GTSNPN and SVGIG (reference sequence). This CDR3 comprises 15 residues.

The chain joins TRBV28 to TRBJ1-5; 7 positions agree with TRBD1. Looked up from germline, CDR1 is MDHEN and CDR2 is SYDVKM. V was pared by 7 bases and J by 7 bases, with 10 bases of the junction left unmatched. This CDR3 has 14 amino acids. CDR3 protein: CASKGGQVRQPQHF. CDR3 sequence (DNA): TGTGCCAGCAAGGGTGGACAGGTACGCCAGCCCCAGCATTTT.

This clone was seen only once. This sequence joins TRBV5-4 and TRBJ2-5; weak D call: TRBD2 (6 bases). Germline V gene data show CDR1 as SGHNT and CDR2 as YYREEE (reference sequence). With 3 bases removed from V and 5 bases from J, the gap between germline ends came to 14 bases. This CDR3 contains 14 residues. CDR3 coding DNA: TGTGCCAGCAGCTCCGGGGGTTTACGGGAGACCCAGTACTTC. Amino acid sequence: CASSSGGLRETQYF.

The J gene is TRBJ2-5, the V gene TRBV5-4; no reliable D call. Germline assignment: CDR1 SGHNT and CDR2 YYREEE (reference sequence). V lost 4 bases and J 6 bases, leaving 19 bases between the germline ends. This CDR3 is built from 15 residues. The CDR3 protein is CASSASPDPRKTQYF. Here the CDR3 DNA reads TGTGCCAGCAGCGCCTCCCCGGATCCGAGGAAGACCCAGTACTTC.

CDR3 coding DNA: TGTGCCAGTAGTACGACAGTTGGACAGGCGAGGGTCAAAAACATTCAGTACTTC. Residues: CASSTTVGQARVKNIQYF. The chain employs TRBV19 and TRBJ2-4, with 7 bases fitting TRBD1. Germline V lookup: CDR1 LNHDA, CDR2 SQIVND (reference sequence). V gave up 4 bases and J gave up 3 bases; unmatched junction bases: 15. The CDR3 covers 18 residues.

In this sample, this clone turned up a few times. The V call is TRBV2, the J call TRBJ2-7; the match to TRBD1 covers 7 bases. V was pared by 8 bases and J by 3 bases, with 7 bases of the junction left unmatched. Germline-derived CDR1 and CDR2 are SNHLY and FYNNEI. This CDR3 spans 13 amino acids. The CDR3, as DNA: TGTGCCAGCGGGGACAGTTTACTCTACGAGCAGTACTTC. It encodes CASGDSLLYEQYF.

The rearrangement joins TRBV5-1 to TRBJ1-2; D possibly corresponds to TRBD1 (6 bases). CDR3 length equals 15 residues. The V end was cut by 0 bases, the J end by 5 bases, with 14 bases between. Germline V gene data show CDR1 as SGHRS and CDR2 as YFSETQ. The CDR3 here is CASSLVGGETYGYTF. In DNA, the CDR3 is TGCGCCAGCAGCTTGGTAGGGGGTGAGACGTATGGCTACACCTTC.

The chain joins TRBV25-1 to TRBJ2-1; tentative D call: TRBD2 (6 bases). The ends were cut back, 1 base at V and 0 bases at J, with 10 bases in the middle. The CDR3 contains 16 residues. The germline V gene has CDR1 MGHDK and CDR2 SYGVNS. CDR3 sequence (DNA): TGTGCCAGCAGTGAATCCGGACTAAGCTCCTACAATGAGCAGTTCTTC. Translation: CASSESGLSSYNEQFF.

This clone showed up just a few times. The CDR3 DNA follows: TGTGCCAGCAGTGTAACAGGGTACAACGAGCAGTACTTC. Translated: CASSVTGYNEQYF. The V call is TRBV2, the J call TRBJ2-7; tentatively, D is TRBD1 (6 bases). CDR3 size: 13 residues. Per germline, CDR1 SNHLY and CDR2 FYNNEI. V was clipped by 4 bases and J by 5 bases, with 12 bases between them.

The V call is TRBV27, the J call TRBJ2-7, with 11 positions matching TRBD1. There are 14 residues in the CDR3. Germline CDR1 is MNHEY and CDR2 is SMNVEV (reference sequence). V gave up 5 bases and J gave up 6 bases; unmatched junction bases: 6. The CDR3 spells CASSPSGTGGEQYF. The CDR3, as DNA: TGTGCCAGCAGTCCCTCCGGGACAGGGGGCGAGCAGTACTTC.

V gene TRBV5-1 combines with J gene TRBJ1-1; D is uncertain. V was trimmed by 3 bases and J by 0 bases, leaving 9 bases between them. CDR1 SGHRS and CDR2 YFSETQ come from the germline V gene. CDR3 length: 14 amino acids. CDR3 region: CASSSATVNTEAFF. As DNA, the CDR3 is TGCGCCAGCAGCTCGGCCACAGTGAACACTGAAGCTTTCTTT. Filled out from reference TRBV5-1 and TRBJ1-1, the complete variable domain reads KAGVTQTPRYLIKTRGQQVTLSCSPISGHRSVSWYQQTPGQGLQFLFEYFSETQRNKGNFPGRFSGRQFSNSRSEMNVSTLELGDSALYLCASSSATVNTEAFFGQGTRLTVV.

The rearrangement links TRBV4-1 to TRBJ2-7, with a possible D match to TRBD2 (6 bases). The CDR3 length is 15 residues. The germline gives CDR1 MGHRA, CDR2 YSYEKL. V gave up 3 bases and J gave up 2 bases, with 14 bases separating them. This CDR3 is CASSHSGAGPYEQYF. CDR3 DNA: TGCGCCAGCAGCCACAGTGGGGCGGGACCCTACGAGCAGTACTTC.

Regarding this clone: The junction departs from the called germline gene at one end, perhaps through a read error. The chain has TRBV28 and TRBJ2-1, with 7 bases aligning to TRBD1. The CDR3 is 15 amino acids. Germline V gene sequence: CDR1 MDHEN, CDR2 SYDVKM. The DNA of the CDR3 is TGTGCCAGCAGCTCGCAGGGGGTGGGCTACAATGAGCAGCTCTTC. Protein sequence: CASSSQGVGYNEQLF.

This sequence joins TRBV27 and TRBJ1-2; D is perhaps TRBD1 (5 bases). CDR3 length equals 14 residues. Deletions cut 5 bases from V and 1 base from J, with 11 bases between. The germline V gene has CDR1 MNHEY and CDR2 SMNVEV (reference sequence). CDR3 sequence reads: CASSLTGVNYGYTF. The CDR3 nucleotides read TGTGCCAGCAGTCTAACGGGGGTTAACTATGGCTACACCTTC.

The chain carries TRBV9 and TRBJ2-1, with 12 bases lining up with TRBD2. Germline V gives CDR1 SGDLS, CDR2 YYNGEE. The CDR3 loop spans 16 amino acids. After removal of 4 bases from V and 1 base from J, the junction contained 3 bases not matched to a gene. The CDR3 DNA reads TGTGCCAGCAGCACGACTAGCGGGAGTTCCTACAATGAGCAGTTCTTC. Protein sequence: CASSTTSGSSYNEQFF.

The chain recombines TRBV5-1 with TRBJ1-3; maybe TRBD1 (6 bases). V was trimmed by 4 bases and J by 3 bases, leaving 11 bases between them. CDR3 length: 14 amino acids. Per germline, CDR1 SGHRS and CDR2 YFSETQ. CDR3 in amino acids: CASSAIGGGNTIYF. The CDR3 DNA reads as TGCGCCAGCAGCGCAATAGGGGGTGGAAACACCATATATTTT.

The V gene is TRBV15, the J gene TRBJ2-3; 15 bases fit TRBD2. V dropped 0 bases and J dropped 6; count of bases not matched to a gene: 4. CDR3 length: 17 residues. Per the germline V gene, CDR1 is LNHNV and CDR2 is YYDKDF (reference sequence). The CDR3: CATSREGTSGRWDTQYF. The CDR3 coding sequence is TGTGCCACCAGCAGAGAGGGGACTAGCGGGAGGTGGGATACGCAGTATTTT.